This T cell receptor (beta chain) was sequenced in a study of T cell responses to AZD1222 COVID-19 vaccine. At the level of the study: Researchers grouped second doses given at about 4 or about 12 weeks into one pool.

Study-level results: At baseline, seropositivity was found in only six or seven AZD1222 recipients.

The repertoire was sequenced with immunoSEQ multiplex PCR; TCRdb's copy has only in-frame clones and lacks some. Of 93,000 or so clones listed, around nine tenths are singletons. Trimming removed 1 base from V and 4 bases from J, with 13 bases in between. The CDR3 has 15 amino acids. Per the germline V gene, CDR1 is SEHNR and CDR2 is FQNEAQ (reference sequence). About this clone itself: Antigen unknown.

This rearrangement joins TRBV7-9 to TRBJ1-2; D is unclear. The sequence was collected from an adult in good health. The input for sequencing was peripheral blood, taken on day 0 of AZD1222 vaccination. The CDR3 reads CASSLGGPLPYGYTF. CDR3 DNA: TGTGCCAGCAGCTTAGGAGGCCCTCTGCCCTATGGCTACACCTTC.